This T cell receptor (beta chain) was obtained from a study of CD8+ T cells in alopecia areata. Study at large: It was 6 to 18 months of tofacitinib, and then there were 6 months off drug.

Worth noting for this clone: What it recognizes is unknown.

Extracted RNA was reverse transcribed, and the resulting cDNA served as sequencing template. Method: immunoSEQ multiplex PCR; TCRdb's copy keeps in-frame clones and lacks some. The sample includes around 140,000 clones, over 80% of them seen just once. Collection of lesional scalp punch biopsies and peripheral blood was performed in alopecia areata patients. The study's findings and limits: When scalp samples are sequenced, resident alphabeta T cells of normal skin are also captured. Researchers report lesional scalp, most notably alopecia totalis/universalis, outstripped normal scalp in clonality.

Looked up from germline, CDR1 is SQVTM and CDR2 is ANQGSEA. Trimming removed 1 base at V and 9 bases at J, with 10 bases between. This CDR3 comprises 12 residues. This clonotype was obtained from a human donor with alopecia areata. V gene TRBV29-1 combines with J gene TRBJ2-1; D remains unclear. This material consisted of CD8+ T cells sorted from blood, taken at week 0. The CDR3 nucleotides are TGCAGCGTTGAAGCATCTTCGGGTGAGCAGTTCTTC. Protein product: CSVEASSGEQFF.